This entry lists 5 T cell receptor beta chains sequenced from one sample in a study of blood T cell repertoires in COVID-19. Clones were sequenced by immunoSEQ multiplex PCR, and TCRdb holds only the in-frame ones, with some missing. The sample lists 95,000 to 150,000 clones, 78% seen once, with 2.3% in the top ten. Sequencing used peripheral blood. The receptors were gathered from a man in his sixties or seventies with acute or convalescent COVID-19.

This chain connects TRBV9 to TRBJ1-6; 8 bases align to TRBD1. CDR3 size: 15 residues. Germline V gives CDR1 SGDLS, CDR2 YYNGEE. V trimming: 4 bases; J trimming: 6 bases; junction bases outside the gene matches: 6. The CDR3 is CASSSLDRGNSPLHF. The DNA for the CDR3 is TGTGCCAGCAGCTCACTAGACAGGGGTAATTCACCCCTCCACTTT.

J is TRBJ1-1 and V is TRBV5-1; D call uncertain. The CDR3 runs 13 residues. Per the germline V gene, CDR1 is SGHRS and CDR2 is YFSETQ. V was shortened by 2 bases and J by 11 bases, with 16 bases between the two germline ends. The CDR3 DNA sequence: TGCGCCAGCAGCTTAGGCGACTCACGTAGTGCTTTCTTT. This codes for CASSLGDSRSAFF.

This clone has a handful of counts. The V call is TRBV14, the J call TRBJ1-2; unclear D gene. Trimming removed 0 bases from V and 8 bases from J, with 13 bases in between. The germline V gene encodes CDR1 SGHDN and CDR2 FVKESK. CDR3 length equals 14 residues. This CDR3 reads CASSQDDGVRGYTF. DNA for the CDR3: TGTGCCAGCAGCCAAGATGACGGGGTTCGCGGCTACACCTTC.

V and J are TRBV5-6 and TRBJ1-6; D may be TRBD1 (6 bases). The V end was cut by 4 bases, the J end by 9 bases, with 14 bases between. The CDR3 has 14 residues. CDR1 and CDR2 (germline): SGHDT, YYEEEE. CDR3: CASSVQGVGSPLHF. CDR3 coding DNA: TGTGCCAGCAGCGTACAGGGAGTCGGTTCACCCCTCCACTTT.

The chain carries TRBV3-1 (or the pseudogene TRBV3-2) and TRBJ1-2; D uncertain. V lost 1 base and J lost 7, with 13 bases in between. The CDR3 is made up of 14 amino acids. Germline assignment: CDR1 LGHDT and CDR2 YNNKEL (reference sequence). The CDR3: CASSQGRWAGGYTF. In DNA, the CDR3 is TGTGCCAGCAGCCAAGGGAGGTGGGCAGGTGGCTACACCTTC.